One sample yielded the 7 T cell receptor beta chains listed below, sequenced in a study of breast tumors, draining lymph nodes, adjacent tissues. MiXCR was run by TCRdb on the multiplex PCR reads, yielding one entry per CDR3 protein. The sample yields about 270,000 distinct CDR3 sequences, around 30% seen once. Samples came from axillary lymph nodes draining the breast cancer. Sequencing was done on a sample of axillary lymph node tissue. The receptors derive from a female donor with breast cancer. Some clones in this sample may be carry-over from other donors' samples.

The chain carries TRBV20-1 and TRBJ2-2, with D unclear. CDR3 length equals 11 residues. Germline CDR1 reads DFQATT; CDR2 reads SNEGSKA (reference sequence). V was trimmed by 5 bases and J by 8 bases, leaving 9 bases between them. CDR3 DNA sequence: TGCAGTGCTTGGCCGACAGGGGAGCTGTTTTTT. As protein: CSAWPTGELFF.

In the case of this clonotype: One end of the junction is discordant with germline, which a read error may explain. The CDR3 loop reads CASSFGLRTHRDSGNIIYF. The CDR3 nucleotides are TGTGCCAGCAGCTTTGGTCTAAGGACCCACCGGGACAGTGGAAACATCATATATTTT. This chain links TRBV7-9 with TRBJ1-3, with 7 nucleotides matching TRBD1. Germline V gives CDR1 SEHNR, CDR2 FQNEAQ (reference sequence). This CDR3 region has 19 residues.

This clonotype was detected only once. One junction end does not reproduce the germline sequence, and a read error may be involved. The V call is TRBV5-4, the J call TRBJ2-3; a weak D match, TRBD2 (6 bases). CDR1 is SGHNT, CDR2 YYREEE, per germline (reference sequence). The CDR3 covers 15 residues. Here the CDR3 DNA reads TGTGTCAGCAGCTTTGATGGGGGGAGCACAGATACGCAGTATTTT. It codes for CVSSFDGGSTDTQYF. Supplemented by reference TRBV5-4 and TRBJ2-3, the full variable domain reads ETGVTQSPTHLIKTRGQQVTLRCSSQSGHNTVSWYQQALGQGPQFIFQYYREEENGRGNFPPRFSGLQFPNYSSELNVNALELDDSALYLCVSSFDGGSTDTQYFGPGTRLTVL.

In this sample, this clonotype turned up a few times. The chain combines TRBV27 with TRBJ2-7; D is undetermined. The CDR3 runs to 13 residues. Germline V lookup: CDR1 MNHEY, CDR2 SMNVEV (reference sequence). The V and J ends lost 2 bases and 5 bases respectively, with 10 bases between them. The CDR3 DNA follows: TGTGCCAGCAGTTTAATTCGGGCCCACGAGCAGTACTTC. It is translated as CASSLIRAHEQYF.

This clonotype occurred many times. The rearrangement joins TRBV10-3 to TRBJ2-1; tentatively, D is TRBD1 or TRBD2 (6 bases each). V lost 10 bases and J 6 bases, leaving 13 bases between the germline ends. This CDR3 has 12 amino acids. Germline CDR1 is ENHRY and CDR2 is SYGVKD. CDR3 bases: TGTGCCACGGGGGCAGGGACCAATGAGCAGTTCTTC. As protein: CATGAGTNEQFF.

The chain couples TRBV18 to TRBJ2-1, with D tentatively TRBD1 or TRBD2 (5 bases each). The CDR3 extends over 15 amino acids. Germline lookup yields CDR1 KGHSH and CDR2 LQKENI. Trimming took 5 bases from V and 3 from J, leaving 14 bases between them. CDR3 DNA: TGTGCCAGCTCAAAGGGACCCAGCCTCTACAATGAGCAGTTCTTC. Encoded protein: CASSKGPSLYNEQFF. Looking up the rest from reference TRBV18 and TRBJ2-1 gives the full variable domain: NAGVMQNPRHLVRRRGQEARLRCSPMKGHSHVYWYRQLPEEGLKFMVYLQKENIIDESGMPKERFSAEFPKEGPSILRIQQVVRGDSAAYFCASSKGPSLYNEQFFGPGTRLTVL.

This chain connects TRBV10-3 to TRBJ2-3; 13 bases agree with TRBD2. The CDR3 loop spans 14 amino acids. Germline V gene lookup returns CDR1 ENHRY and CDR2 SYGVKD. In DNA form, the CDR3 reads TGTGCTAGACCGGGACTAGCGGGACGAGATACGCAGTATTTT. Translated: CARPGLAGRDTQYF.